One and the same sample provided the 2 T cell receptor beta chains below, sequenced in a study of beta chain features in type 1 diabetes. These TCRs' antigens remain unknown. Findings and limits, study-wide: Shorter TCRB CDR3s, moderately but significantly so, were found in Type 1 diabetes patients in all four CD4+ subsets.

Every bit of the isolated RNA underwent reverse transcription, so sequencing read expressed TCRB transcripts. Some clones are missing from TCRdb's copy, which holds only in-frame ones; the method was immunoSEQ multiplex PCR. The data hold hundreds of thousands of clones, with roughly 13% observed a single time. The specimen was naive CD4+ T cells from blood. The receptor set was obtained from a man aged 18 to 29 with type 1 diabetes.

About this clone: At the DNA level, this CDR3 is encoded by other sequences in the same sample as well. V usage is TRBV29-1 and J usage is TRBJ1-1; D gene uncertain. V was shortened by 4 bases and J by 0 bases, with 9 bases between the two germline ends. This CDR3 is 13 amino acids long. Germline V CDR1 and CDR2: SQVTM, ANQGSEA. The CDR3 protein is CSVAGRMNTEAFF. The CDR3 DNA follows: TGCAGCGTTGCGGGGAGAATGAACACTGAAGCTTTCTTT. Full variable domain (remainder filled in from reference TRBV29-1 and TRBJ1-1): SAVISQKPSRDICQRGTSLTIQCQVDSQVTMMFWYRQQPGQSLTLIATANQGSEATYESGFVIDKFPISRPNLTFSTLTVSNMSPEDSSIYLCSVAGRMNTEAFFGQGTRLTVV.

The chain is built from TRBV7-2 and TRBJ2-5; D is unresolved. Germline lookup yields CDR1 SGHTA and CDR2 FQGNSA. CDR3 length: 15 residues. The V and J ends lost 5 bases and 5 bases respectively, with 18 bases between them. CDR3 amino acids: CASSPPPLGRETQYF. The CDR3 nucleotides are TGTGCCAGCAGCCCGCCCCCTCTGGGCCGGGAGACCCAGTACTTC. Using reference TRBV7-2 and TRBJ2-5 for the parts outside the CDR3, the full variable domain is GAGVSQSPSNKVTEKGKDVELRCDPISGHTALYWYRQSLGQGLEFLIYFQGNSAPDKSGLPSDRFSAERTGGSVSTLTIQRTQQEDSAVYLCASSPPPLGRETQYFGPGTRLLVL.